A selection of T cell receptor beta chains follows, all from one sample in a study of T cell changes during pregnancy in multiple sclerosis. Assay: immunoSEQ multiplex PCR; the TCRdb copy retains only in-frame clones and omits some. The sample contains about 40,000 clones, around 90% of which appear only once. Specimen: CD4+ T cells from peripheral blood mononuclear cells, collected in the third trimester of pregnancy. The receptors were sampled from a female donor with multiple sclerosis, enrolled in a pregnancy study. Each CDR3 is given with its conserved first and last residue. Fields, in order: D gene, J gene, clone size, V gene, CDR3 DNA, CDR3 protein. D genes are given only for firm matches. The size entry is marked missing in some rows and otherwise reads once, few, many or a size class.

d_gene: TRBD2
j_gene: TRBJ2-1
abundance: NA
v_gene: TRBV5-4
CDR3nt: TGTGCCAGCAGCCTTAGCGGGCGGGGGTTTTTTGGGGCCTACAATGAGCAGTTCTTC
CDR3aa: CASSLSGRGFFGAYNEQFF

d_gene: NA
j_gene: TRBJ2-3
abundance: NA
v_gene: TRBV10-1
CDR3nt: TGCGCCAGCAGTGTGACTACCACAGATACGCAGTATTTT
CDR3aa: CASSVTTTDTQYF

d_gene: TRBD1
j_gene: TRBJ1-1
abundance: NA
v_gene: TRBV7-7
CDR3nt: TGTGCCAGCAGCATCTGGGACAGGGAGTTGACTGAAGCTTTCTTT
CDR3aa: CASSIWDRELTEAFF

d_gene: TRBD2
j_gene: TRBJ2-3
abundance: once
v_gene: TRBV7-2
CDR3nt: TGTGCCAGCAGCTACCGGGGGGTAAGCACAGATACGCAGTATTTT
CDR3aa: CASSYRGVSTDTQYF

d_gene: TRBD1
j_gene: TRBJ1-1
abundance: NA
v_gene: TRBV29-1
CDR3nt: TGCAGCGTCGGACAGGGCGGTACTGAAGCTTTCTTT
CDR3aa: CSVGQGGTEAFF

d_gene: TRBD2
j_gene: TRBJ2-3
abundance: NA
v_gene: TRBV30
CDR3nt: TGTGCCCGAACAGGAGCGGGATTCACAGATACGCAGTATTTT
CDR3aa: CARTGAGFTDTQYF

d_gene: NA
j_gene: TRBJ2-1
abundance: NA
v_gene: TRBV21-1
CDR3nt: TGTGCCAGCAGCAAACGAAATTTGAGCTCCTACAATGAGCAGTTCTTC
CDR3aa: CASSKRNLSSYNEQFF

d_gene: NA
j_gene: TRBJ2-5
abundance: NA
v_gene: TRBV19
CDR3nt: TGTGCCAGTAGTATTCCAGGGCGGGAGACCCAGTACTTC
CDR3aa: CASSIPGRETQYF

d_gene: TRBD2
j_gene: TRBJ2-1
abundance: NA
v_gene: TRBV5-1
CDR3nt: TGCGCCAGCAGCTGGGGCGGGAGGGCCACAGGTAATGAGCAGTTCTTC
CDR3aa: CASSWGGRATGNEQFF

d_gene: NA
j_gene: TRBJ2-5
abundance: NA
v_gene: TRBV4-1
CDR3nt: TGCGCCAGCAGCCAAACCGGGGGTACCCAGTACTTC
CDR3aa: CASSQTGGTQYF

d_gene: NA
j_gene: TRBJ1-1
abundance: NA
v_gene: TRBV29-1
CDR3nt: TGCAGCGTTGTGTTTAAGGGAGGGTTGAACACTGAAGCTTTCTTT
CDR3aa: CSVVFKGGLNTEAFF

d_gene: TRBD2
j_gene: TRBJ2-5
abundance: NA
v_gene: TRBV7-9
CDR3nt: TGTGCCAGCAGCCCGGGGACTAGCGGGGGCCAAGAGACCCAGTACTTC
CDR3aa: CASSPGTSGGQETQYF

d_gene: NA
j_gene: TRBJ2-5
abundance: NA
v_gene: TRBV5-1
CDR3nt: TGCGCCAGCAGCTTGGCCGGGTTGGAGACCCAGTACTTC
CDR3aa: CASSLAGLETQYF

d_gene: NA
j_gene: TRBJ1-1
abundance: once
v_gene: TRBV15
CDR3nt: TGTGCCACCAGCAGGCCTACTTTAGGGAGGGATCTGGAAGCTTTCTTT
CDR3aa: CATSRPTLGRDLEAFF

d_gene: NA
j_gene: TRBJ2-2
abundance: NA
v_gene: TRBV11-3
CDR3nt: TGTGCCAGCAGCTTAGGAGGAAACACCGGGGAGCTGTTTTTT
CDR3aa: CASSLGGNTGELFF

d_gene: NA
j_gene: TRBJ2-3
abundance: NA
v_gene: TRBV2
CDR3nt: TGTGCCAGCAGAGGGTCCCCCTCAGCGGAGAGCACAGATACGCAGTATTTT
CDR3aa: CASRGSPSAESTDTQYF

d_gene: NA
j_gene: TRBJ2-1
abundance: NA
v_gene: TRBV5-6
CDR3nt: TGTGCCAGCAGCTTTAGGGCTAGCCCTCGGGTGAATGAGCAGTTCTTC
CDR3aa: CASSFRASPRVNEQFF

d_gene: TRBD1
j_gene: TRBJ1-2
abundance: few
v_gene: TRBV12-5
CDR3nt: TGTGCTAGTGGTTTGGGACGACAGGGGGGCGGCTACACCTTC
CDR3aa: CASGLGRQGGGYTF

d_gene: NA
j_gene: TRBJ1-1
abundance: NA
v_gene: TRBV29-1
CDR3nt: TGCAGCGTTGGAGGGGCTTGGGGGGGTAACACTGAAGCTTTCTTT
CDR3aa: CSVGGAWGGNTEAFF

d_gene: TRBD1
j_gene: TRBJ1-5
abundance: NA
v_gene: TRBV28
CDR3nt: TGTGCCAGCAGGGATTATGACAGGGGGCATCAGCCCCAGCATTTT
CDR3aa: CASRDYDRGHQPQHF

d_gene: NA
j_gene: TRBJ2-2
abundance: NA
v_gene: TRBV27
CDR3nt: TGTGCCAGCAGTTTGCAGGGCACCGGGGAGCTGTTTTTT
CDR3aa: CASSLQGTGELFF

d_gene: TRBD1
j_gene: TRBJ2-1
abundance: many
v_gene: TRBV6-6
CDR3nt: TGTGCCAGCAGCTTAGGGACAGCAGATCACAATGAGCAGTTCTTC
CDR3aa: CASSLGTADHNEQFF

d_gene: TRBD1
j_gene: TRBJ1-5
abundance: NA
v_gene: TRBV19
CDR3nt: TGTGCCAGTAGTACGGACAGGGGGGTCGTTTTT
CDR3aa: CASSTDRGVVF

d_gene: NA
j_gene: TRBJ2-1
abundance: NA
v_gene: TRBV28
CDR3nt: TGTGCCAGCAGTTTATTTGATGTGGGCTATGAGCAGTTCTTC
CDR3aa: CASSLFDVGYEQFF

d_gene: NA
j_gene: TRBJ2-5
abundance: NA
v_gene: TRBV5-1
CDR3nt: TGCGCCAGCAGCGTGGACAGTCAAGAGACCCAGTACTTC
CDR3aa: CASSVDSQETQYF

d_gene: TRBD2
j_gene: TRBJ2-1
abundance: NA
v_gene: TRBV6-5
CDR3nt: TGTGCCAGCAGTTACCTCCGGGCTAGCGGGAAGACTGAGCAGTTCTTC
CDR3aa: CASSYLRASGKTEQFF

d_gene: TRBD2
j_gene: TRBJ2-1
abundance: NA
v_gene: TRBV5-1
CDR3nt: TGCGCCAGCAGCTTCGGGCTAGCGGCTGGTCTCTACAATGAGCAGTTCTTC
CDR3aa: CASSFGLAAGLYNEQFF

d_gene: NA
j_gene: TRBJ1-6
abundance: NA
v_gene: TRBV2
CDR3nt: TGTGCCAGCAGTGGGCCACGGAGCTCCTATAATTCACCCCTCCACTTT
CDR3aa: CASSGPRSSYNSPLHF

d_gene: TRBD2
j_gene: TRBJ2-3
abundance: NA
v_gene: TRBV5-6
CDR3nt: TGTGCCAGCAGCTTACGTGGCGGGAGGGCCAGGGATACGCAGTATTTT
CDR3aa: CASSLRGGRARDTQYF

d_gene: NA
j_gene: TRBJ2-7
abundance: NA
v_gene: TRBV6-6
CDR3nt: TGTGCCAGCAGTTACTCGACCAAAACGGGCGAGCAGTACTTC
CDR3aa: CASSYSTKTGEQYF

d_gene: NA
j_gene: TRBJ1-1
abundance: NA
v_gene: TRBV28
CDR3nt: TGTGCCAGCAGTAACTCACTCGGGGGGAGGCGGAACACTGAAGCTTTCTTT
CDR3aa: CASSNSLGGRRNTEAFF

d_gene: NA
j_gene: TRBJ2-6
abundance: NA
v_gene: TRBV9
CDR3nt: TGTGCCAGCAGCGTAGAGCCGGGGGGGGCCAACGTCCTGACTTTC
CDR3aa: CASSVEPGGANVLTF

d_gene: NA
j_gene: TRBJ1-1
abundance: NA
v_gene: TRBV6-6
CDR3nt: TGTGCCAGCAGTTACTCGGGGGGGCCTGAAGCTTTCTTT
CDR3aa: CASSYSGGPEAFF

d_gene: TRBD1
j_gene: TRBJ2-5
abundance: NA
v_gene: TRBV6-6
CDR3nt: TGTGCCAGCAGGCGTGGGACAGGTGGCCCTCCAAAAGACCAGTACTTC
CDR3aa: CASRRGTGGPPKDQYF

d_gene: TRBD2
j_gene: TRBJ2-1
abundance: NA
v_gene: TRBV7-2
CDR3nt: TGTGCCAGCAGCTTAGGCGGGAGCGGGTACAATGAGCAGTTCTTC
CDR3aa: CASSLGGSGYNEQFF

d_gene: NA
j_gene: TRBJ1-4
abundance: NA
v_gene: TRBV11-2
CDR3nt: TGTGCCAGCACCTCTCCTGGGGAGGGGGGAAAACTGTTTTTT
CDR3aa: CASTSPGEGGKLFF

d_gene: TRBD1
j_gene: TRBJ2-3
abundance: NA
v_gene: TRBV6-6
CDR3nt: TGTGCCAGCAGTACGCAGGACAGGGGTACAGATACGCAGTATTTT
CDR3aa: CASSTQDRGTDTQYF

d_gene: NA
j_gene: TRBJ2-4
abundance: NA
v_gene: TRBV28
CDR3nt: TGTGCCAGCAGTTCGACACAGGGTTACATTCAGTACTTC
CDR3aa: CASSSTQGYIQYF

d_gene: TRBD1
j_gene: TRBJ2-2
abundance: NA
v_gene: TRBV15
CDR3nt: TGTGCCACCAGTTATCCCACAGGGGGTACGTCCGGGGAGCTGTTTTTT
CDR3aa: CATSYPTGGTSGELFF

d_gene: TRBD2
j_gene: TRBJ2-3
abundance: NA
v_gene: TRBV28
CDR3nt: TGTGCCAGCTGGGGGGGTCCGACAGATACGCAGTATTTT
CDR3aa: CASWGGPTDTQYF

d_gene: TRBD1
j_gene: TRBJ1-3
abundance: NA
v_gene: TRBV6-6
CDR3nt: TGTGCCAGCAGTAGCACCGGGACAGCTGGAAACACCATATATTTT
CDR3aa: CASSSTGTAGNTIYF

d_gene: TRBD2
j_gene: TRBJ2-5
abundance: NA
v_gene: TRBV5-1
CDR3nt: TGCGCCAGCAGCTTAGTAGCGGGACCACAAGAGACCCAGTACTTC
CDR3aa: CASSLVAGPQETQYF

d_gene: TRBD2
j_gene: TRBJ2-7
abundance: NA
v_gene: TRBV29-1
CDR3nt: TGCAGTCATCTTTGGGAGGGCGAGCAGTACTTC
CDR3aa: CSHLWEGEQYF

d_gene: TRBD2
j_gene: TRBJ2-2
abundance: NA
v_gene: TRBV6-5
CDR3nt: TGTGCCACCTCGCTAGCGGGAGTGTCTACCGGGGAGCTGTTTTTT
CDR3aa: CATSLAGVSTGELFF

d_gene: TRBD2
j_gene: TRBJ2-5
abundance: NA
v_gene: TRBV5-1
CDR3nt: TGCGCCAGCAAGGTTACGAGCGGGAGGACGGGAGAGACCCAGTACTTC
CDR3aa: CASKVTSGRTGETQYF

d_gene: TRBD1
j_gene: TRBJ1-1
abundance: NA
v_gene: TRBV10-3
CDR3nt: TGTGCCATCAGCAAAGGGACAGCGAACACTGAAGCTTTCTTT
CDR3aa: CAISKGTANTEAFF

d_gene: TRBD1
j_gene: TRBJ2-1
abundance: NA
v_gene: TRBV5-4
CDR3nt: TGTGCCAGCAGCTTTCGGACAGGGTCGGAGCAGTTCTTC
CDR3aa: CASSFRTGSEQFF